These 18 T cell receptor beta chains came from one sample sequenced in a study of blood T cell repertoires in COVID-19. Data came from immunoSEQ multiplex PCR; TCRdb stores just in-frame clones and leaves some out. The repertoire holds some 83,000 clones, with 81% as singletons. The sequencing input was peripheral blood. These receptor sequences come from a man older than 75 with acute or convalescent COVID-19.

The genes are TRBV7-9 and TRBJ1-2; D is uncertain. CDR3 length equals 14 residues. V was clipped by 3 bases and J by 2 bases, with 10 bases between them. The germline V gene encodes CDR1 SEHNR and CDR2 FQNEAQ (reference sequence). In DNA form, the CDR3 reads TGTGCCAGCAGCTTTATCGGCGGAAACTATGGCTACACCTTC. Encoded protein: CASSFIGGNYGYTF.

The sample holds one count of this clone. The chain joins TRBV10-1 to TRBJ2-1; D possibly corresponds to TRBD2 (5 bases). This CDR3 region has 16 residues. V was clipped by 2 bases and J by 7 bases, with 18 bases between them. CDR1 and CDR2 from the germline V gene are WNHNN and SYGVQD (reference sequence). CDR3 amino acids: CASSEGTGKTKNEQFF. As DNA, the CDR3 is TGCGCCAGCAGTGAGGGCACGGGAAAGACAAAAAATGAGCAGTTCTTC.

The V and J genes are TRBV19 and TRBJ2-2; 10 bases line up with TRBD1. The CDR3 contains 15 residues. V shed 7 bases and J 7 bases; nucleotides not matched to a gene: 9. Germline V gene sequence: CDR1 LNHDA, CDR2 SQIVND (reference sequence). CDR3 region: CASKPTGGAGGELFF. Written as DNA, the CDR3 is TGTGCCAGTAAACCGACAGGGGGCGCGGGCGGGGAGCTGTTTTTT.

The rearrangement uses TRBV4-1 and TRBJ1-6, with TRBD1 matching over 7 bases. The V gene end was trimmed by 4 bases and the J gene end by 6 bases; junction bases not matched to a gene: 9. CDR1 and CDR2 from the germline V gene are MGHRA and YSYEKL. The CDR3 loop spans 16 amino acids. CDR3 coding DNA: TGCGCCAGCAGCCCGCAGAAGCAGGGGGTTAATTCACCCCTCCACTTT. It codes for CASSPQKQGVNSPLHF.

V is TRBV5-1 and J is TRBJ2-7; 7 nucleotides line up with TRBD2. Trimming removed 4 bases from V and 1 base from J; junction bases left unmatched: 8. The germline V gene has CDR1 SGHRS and CDR2 YFSETQ. The CDR3 runs 15 residues. CDR3 amino acids: CASSQLTGGSYEQYF. The CDR3, as DNA: TGCGCCAGCAGCCAACTCACCGGGGGGTCCTACGAGCAGTACTTC.

The chain links TRBV28 to TRBJ1-4, with D possibly being TRBD1 (6 bases). This CDR3 is 16 amino acids long. The germline V and J ends were trimmed by 7 bases and 2 bases, with 17 bases remaining between them. The germline V gene has CDR1 MDHEN and CDR2 SYDVKM. The CDR3 coding sequence is TGTGCCAGCAAGCAGGGGACGATCTCCACTAATGAAAAACTGTTTTTT. The encoded protein is CASKQGTISTNEKLFF.

This chain uses TRBV29-1 with TRBJ1-1; D unresolved. V lost 3 bases and J lost 0, with 8 bases in between. This CDR3 is 13 amino acids long. Germline CDR1 reads SQVTM; CDR2 reads ANQGSEA. CDR3 residues: CSVDSHMNTEAFF. CDR3 nucleotide sequence: TGCAGCGTTGATTCGCACATGAACACTGAAGCTTTCTTT.

V is TRBV30 and J is TRBJ1-1; D is unclear. V was trimmed by 6 bases and J by 1 base, leaving 9 bases between them. Germline CDR1 and CDR2: GTSNPN and SVGIG (reference sequence). The CDR3 consists of 12 residues. CDR3 in amino acids: CACSTPNTEAFF. The CDR3 coding sequence is TGTGCCTGCTCTACTCCGAACACTGAAGCTTTCTTT.

The chain recombines TRBV18 with TRBJ2-1; TRBD2 matches at 8 bases. The CDR3 is 19 residues long. CDR1 KGHSH and CDR2 LQKENI come from the germline V gene. V shed 0 bases and J 9 bases; nucleotides not matched to a gene: 19. The CDR3 loop is CASSPPTRSGNARGGEQFF. In nucleotides, the CDR3 is TGTGCCAGCTCACCACCTACGAGAAGCGGGAACGCTCGGGGGGGTGAGCAGTTCTTC.

The chain carries TRBV5-1 and TRBJ2-2; 14 nucleotides line up with TRBD2. CDR1 is SGHRS, CDR2 YFSETQ, per germline. Trimming took 0 bases from V and 10 from J; bases not matched to a gene: 2. The length of the CDR3 is 15 residues. DNA of the CDR3: TGCGCCAGCAGCTTGGGGGGACTAGCGGGAGTGGAGCTGTTTTTT. Its translation is CASSLGGLAGVELFF.

The chain links TRBV5-1 to TRBJ1-6; a weak D match, TRBD1 (6 bases). Germline V gives CDR1 SGHRS, CDR2 YFSETQ. This CDR3 comprises 13 residues. The V end was cut by 6 bases, the J end by 5 bases, with 9 bases between. The DNA for the CDR3 is TGCGCCAGCAAAAACAGGGATAATTCACCCCTCCACTTT. As protein: CASKNRDNSPLHF.

This clone appeared once. This rearrangement joins TRBV19 to TRBJ1-5; no firm D call. V lost 10 bases, J lost 0 bases, and 7 bases lay in between. Germline V gene lookup returns CDR1 LNHDA and CDR2 SQIVND (reference sequence). The CDR3 runs 12 residues. The CDR3 loop is CATRDSNQPQHF. The CDR3 DNA follows: TGTGCCACTCGAGATAGCAATCAGCCCCAGCATTTT.

The chain combines TRBV18 with TRBJ1-5, with 9 nucleotides matching TRBD1. The CDR3 covers 14 residues. Trimming removed 3 bases from V and 6 bases from J; junction bases left unmatched: 3. Per germline, CDR1 KGHSH and CDR2 LQKENI. The CDR3, as DNA: TGTGCCAGCTCACCGGACAGGGGCATTCAGCCCCAGCATTTT. Its translation is CASSPDRGIQPQHF.

The chain carries TRBV6-5 and TRBJ1-5; 7 positions match TRBD1. V shed 8 bases, J shed 6 bases, and the junction held 13 bases outside the gene matches. The CDR3 covers 15 residues. The germline V gene has CDR1 MNHEY and CDR2 SVGAGI. The CDR3 spells CASGLTASGGQPQHF. CDR3 nucleotide sequence: TGTGCCAGCGGACTGACAGCCTCAGGGGGTCAGCCCCAGCATTTT.

This clone turned up a few times. V usage is TRBV18 and J usage is TRBJ2-1; 13 bases align to TRBD2. Germline V gives CDR1 KGHSH, CDR2 LQKENI. With V trimmed by 4 bases and J by 4 bases, 1 base remained unmatched. The length of the CDR3 is 15 residues. CDR3: CASSRTSGGYNEQFF. The CDR3, as DNA: TGTGCCAGCTCACGGACTAGCGGGGGTTACAATGAGCAGTTCTTC. Full variable domain (missing parts from reference TRBV18 and TRBJ2-1): NAGVMQNPRHLVRRRGQEARLRCSPMKGHSHVYWYRQLPEEGLKFMVYLQKENIIDESGMPKERFSAEFPKEGPSILRIQQVVRGDSAAYFCASSRTSGGYNEQFFGPGTRLTVL.

J is TRBJ2-7 and V is TRBV7-2; D remains ambiguous. Germline V lookup: CDR1 SGHTA, CDR2 FQGNSA. V shed 1 base and J shed 3 bases, with 7 bases lying between them. The CDR3 extends over 13 amino acids. For the CDR3, the DNA is TGTGCCAGCAGCTTAGACCGAGGCTACGAGCAGTACTTC. Translated: CASSLDRGYEQYF.

V and J are TRBV19 and TRBJ1-1; D possibly corresponds to TRBD1 (5 bases). Looked up from germline, CDR1 is LNHDA and CDR2 is SQIVND (reference sequence). The CDR3 is made up of 14 amino acids. V was cut by 7 bases and J by 3 bases, with 15 bases left in between. Here the CDR3 reads CASTPRRGDTEAFF. The CDR3 region has the DNA TGTGCCAGTACCCCGAGGCGGGGCGACACTGAAGCTTTCTTT.

V and J are TRBV6-1 and TRBJ2-2, with 15 nucleotides matching TRBD2. Germline CDR1 is MNHNS and CDR2 is SASEGT. With 4 bases clipped from V and 4 bases from J, the junction kept 7 bases outside the gene matches. This CDR3 is built from 18 residues. CDR3 nucleotides: TGTGCCAGCAGTGGTCCGGGACTAGCGGGAGGTCTCACCGGGGAGCTGTTTTTT. Its protein is CASSGPGLAGGLTGELFF.